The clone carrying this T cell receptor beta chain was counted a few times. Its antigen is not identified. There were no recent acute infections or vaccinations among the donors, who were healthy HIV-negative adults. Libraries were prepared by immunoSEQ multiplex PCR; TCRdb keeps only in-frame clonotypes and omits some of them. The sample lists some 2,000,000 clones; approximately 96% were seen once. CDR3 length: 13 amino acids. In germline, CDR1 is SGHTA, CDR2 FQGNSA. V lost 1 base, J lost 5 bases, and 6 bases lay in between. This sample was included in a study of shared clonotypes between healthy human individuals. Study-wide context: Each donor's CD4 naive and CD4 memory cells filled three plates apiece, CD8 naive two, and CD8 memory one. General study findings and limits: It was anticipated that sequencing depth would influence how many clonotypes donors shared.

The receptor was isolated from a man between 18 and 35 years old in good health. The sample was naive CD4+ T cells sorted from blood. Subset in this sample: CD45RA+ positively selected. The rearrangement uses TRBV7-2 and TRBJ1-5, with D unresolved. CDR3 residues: CASSLENYQPQHF. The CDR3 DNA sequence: TGTGCCAGCAGCTTAGAGAACTATCAGCCCCAGCATTTT.